Given below is one T cell receptor (beta chain) in context. Its antigen specificity is not known. One base away there is no much larger clone; base qualities are not given. This record comes from a study of beta chain features in type 1 diabetes (dated by TCRdb to between 2017 and 2018). For context, the study as a whole: Mean age, gender distribution, total cell number and subset yield were not different between patients and healthy donors. A total of some 100,000,000 sorted cells were examined across all samples, and a strong correlation was observed between cell number per subset and RNA yield. The study compared the TCRB repertoires of sorted circulating CD4+ T cell subsets in recently diagnosed type 1 diabetes patients with those in matched healthy donors. Whereas all 30 or so donors provided naive and central memory subsets, regulatory and stem cell-like memory subsets were isolated from just 8 patients and roughly eight healthy donors. The investigation overall reported the following: Fewer insertions and more nucleotide deletions at VDJ recombination sites were observed in patients with type 1 diabetes, implying thymic rearrangement abnormalities. Type 1 diabetes patients showed a moderate but significant shortening of TCRB CDR3 length in all four CD4+ subsets. Naive, central memory and regulatory TCRB repertoires appeared more similar among patients than among healthy donors. Sequencing cDNA rather than genomic DNA could over-represent highly expressing activated cells, although activation and CD3 levels did not differ between groups. PCR may preferentially amplify shorter templates, but because patient and control samples were amplified and corrected together, any resulting skew would affect both groups equally. Only small numbers of individuals were included in the HLA sub-analyses, which left unresolved whether HLA type had any influence on TCRB rearrangement.

The entire isolated RNA was reverse transcribed using the High Capacity cDNA Reverse Transcription Kit, and thus expressed TCRB transcripts were sequenced. Deep immunoSEQ sequencing was applied to naive, central memory and regulatory T cell samples, giving an average of roughly 3.5 million total reads per sample. Sorted cells were lysed in RLT buffer and RNA was extracted with DNase-treated RNeasy Micro or Mini kits, depending on cell number. To prevent cross-contamination, every cell subset was processed on its own, while patient and healthy donor samples were processed together. Using the immunoSEQ multiplex PCR, TCRB sequences were amplified from cDNA into 87-bp fragments spanning the CDR3 region. Sequencing of the amplicons was performed on the Illumina HiSeq platform. Turning to the authors' computational methods: Synthetic template baselines were used to correct PCR bias computationally, reads within Hamming distance 2 were collapsed together, and singletons that could not be merged were discarded. Reads were aligned against IMGT so that V, D and J genes, CDR3 length and insertions or deletions at six rearrangement sites could be assigned. Within each subset, clonotype counts were normalized to sorted cell number, and only after that were true diversity and Gini coefficients computed with the tcR R package. The overlap coefficient, calculated on TCRB nucleotide sequences, was used to quantify repertoire sharing. TCRdb retrieved this table from immuneACCESS and kept in-frame rearrangements only. Not all clones are present; in checked studies, unresolved V genes account for under half, and no reason is known for the remainder. Clone size and V and J calls were adopted from that table, with D and trimming inferred from the DNA. The sample table records 85,000 to 110,000 clones; 25% to 35% of these occur just once. About 0.57% of the sample rests with the top ten.

The CDR3 runs 16 amino acids, cysteine and phenylalanine included. Of the read, only the CDR3 DNA is kept; its 48 bases are in frame from base 1. V and J are truncated by 2 bases and 1 base respectively, leaving an intervening sequence of 15 bases. For CDR1 and CDR2, the germline V gene (reference sequence) lists GTSNPN and SVGIG. A single peripheral blood draw of around 0.11 L on average was collected from each donor into heparinised tubes. A BD FACSAria II and a panel including CD45RO, CCR7, CD25, CD127, CD95 and CD27 were used to sort naive, central memory, regulatory and stem cell-like memory CD4+ T cells. Every sorted population had a purity above 98%. Right away, PBMCs were isolated by Lymphoprep density gradient centrifugation and were stained directly, with no culture step. So that batch effects would be minimized, each experiment stained and sorted samples in pairs, pairing one healthy donor with one patient.

The sample comprised central memory CD4+ T cells from blood. The chain links TRBV30 with TRBJ1-5; the D gene cannot be named for sure. The receptor was isolated from a woman between 18 and 30 years old with type 1 diabetes. Here is the DNA: TGTGCCTGGAGTACGGACCCGGGAGTAAGCAATCAGCCCCAGCATTTT. Translation gives CAWSTDPGVSNQPQHF.